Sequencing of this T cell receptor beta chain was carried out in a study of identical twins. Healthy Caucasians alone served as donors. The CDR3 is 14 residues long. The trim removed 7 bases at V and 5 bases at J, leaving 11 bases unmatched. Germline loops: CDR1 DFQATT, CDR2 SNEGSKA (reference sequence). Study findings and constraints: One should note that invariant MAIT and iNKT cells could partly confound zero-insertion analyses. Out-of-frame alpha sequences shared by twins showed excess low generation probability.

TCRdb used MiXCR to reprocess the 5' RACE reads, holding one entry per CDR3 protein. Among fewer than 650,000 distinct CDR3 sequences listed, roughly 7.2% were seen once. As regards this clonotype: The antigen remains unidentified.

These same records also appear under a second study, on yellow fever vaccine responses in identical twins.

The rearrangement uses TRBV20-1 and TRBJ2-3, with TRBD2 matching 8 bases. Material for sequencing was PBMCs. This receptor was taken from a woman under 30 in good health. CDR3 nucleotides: TGCAGTGGCCCGCCGGGGGGGCAGGGAGATACGCAGTATTTT. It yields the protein CSGPPGGQGDTQYF.